This T cell receptor beta chain originates from a study of T cells after yellow fever vaccination. Study-level results: After the booster, approximately 95% of CD4 and around nine tenths of CD8 primary-response clones were re-detected. A weaker but faster secondary response was observed, peaking on day 5 versus 15.

It was through 5'RACE template switching that TCR cDNA was made, with a universal primer site and UMIs added. TCRdb processed the 5' RACE reads anew with MiXCR; each CDR3 protein has one entry. The sample shows 400,000 to 450,000 distinct CDR3 sequences, roughly a sixth of them seen only once. The V and J ends lost 0 bases and 5 bases respectively, with 11 bases between them. Germline V gives CDR1 SGHRS, CDR2 YFSETQ. The CDR3 length is 14 residues. On this clonotype: No antigen is known for it.

This clonotype was sampled from a young man who received the YFV17D yellow fever vaccine. The sample in question was PBMCs, obtained before the yellow fever booster vaccination. This rearrangement joins TRBV5-1 to TRBJ1-2, with D tentatively TRBD1 (5 bases). CDR3 coding DNA: TGCGCCAGCAGCTTGGAGGGACTTCAATATGGCTACACCTTC. It specifies CASSLEGLQYGYTF.